This is a list of T cell receptor beta chains from one sample in a study of T cell responses to AZD1222 COVID-19 vaccine. Sequenced by immunoSEQ multiplex PCR; TCRdb stores in-frame clones only, minus some. Among 150,000 or so clones listed, approximately 87% were seen once. The sample was peripheral blood, taken on day 0 of MenACWY control vaccination. These receptors originate from an adult in good health. Each CDR3 is given with its conserved first and last residue. D genes are given only for firm matches.

>.|TRBV6-2/TRBV6-3
CASSSAAGDGDGYTF
>TRBD1|TRBV5-1
CASSLVGGGQETQYF
>.|TRBV19
CASSVNTEAFF
>.|TRBV7-9
CASSLGRAGRFENYGYTF
>.|TRBV6-2/TRBV6-3
CASSYVLGEMGGELFF
>.|TRBV6-2/TRBV6-3
CASSKDQIGKKETQYF
>.|TRBV9
CASSVVGGRESPLHF
>.|TRBV5-4
CASSLVGRAINEQFF
>TRBD1|TRBV28
CASSPTGAGANVLTF
>.|TRBV19
CASRAADGGNYGYTF
>.|TRBV15
CATKRDYPENEQFF
>.|TRBV28
CASSQLLKPQHF
>.|TRBV2
CASLKGSDGVRAYEQYF
>.|TRBV3-1/TRBV3-2
CASRKDLGGTEAFF
>.|TRBV6-2/TRBV6-3
CASSYSGEQYF
>.|TRBV19
CASTTTFSNQPQHF
>TRBD1|TRBV10-3
CANGQGGNQPQHF
>.|TRBV5-4
CASSPEGGRTYNEQFF
>.|TRBV6-5
CASSYSSGWDYGYTF
>.|TRBV7-2
CASSLESRKIKTGFEEQYF
>.|TRBV11-3
CASSEDSAGETQYF
>.|TRBV15
CATSRARGSYGYTF